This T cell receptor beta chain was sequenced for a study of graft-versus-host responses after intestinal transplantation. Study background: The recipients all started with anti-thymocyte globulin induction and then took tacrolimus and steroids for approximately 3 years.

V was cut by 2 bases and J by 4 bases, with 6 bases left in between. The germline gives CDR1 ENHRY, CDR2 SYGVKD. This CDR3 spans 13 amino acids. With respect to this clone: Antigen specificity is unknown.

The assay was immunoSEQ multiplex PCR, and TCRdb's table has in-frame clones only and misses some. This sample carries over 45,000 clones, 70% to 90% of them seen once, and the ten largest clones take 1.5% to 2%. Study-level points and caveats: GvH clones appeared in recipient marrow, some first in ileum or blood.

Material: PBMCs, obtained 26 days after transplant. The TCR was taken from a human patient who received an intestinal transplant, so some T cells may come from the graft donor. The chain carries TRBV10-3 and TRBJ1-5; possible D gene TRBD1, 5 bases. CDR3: CAISEGGNQPQHF. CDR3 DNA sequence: TGTGCCATCAGTGAGGGGGGGAATCAGCCCCAGCATTTT.